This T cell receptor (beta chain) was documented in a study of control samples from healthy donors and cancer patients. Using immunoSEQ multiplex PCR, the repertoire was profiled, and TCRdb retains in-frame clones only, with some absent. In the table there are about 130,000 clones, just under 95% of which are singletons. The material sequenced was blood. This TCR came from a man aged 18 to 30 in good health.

The CDR3 loop reads CAWFRRDNTGELFF. As DNA, the CDR3 is TGTGCCTGGTTCCGCAGGGACAACACCGGGGAGCTGTTTTTT. The chain employs TRBV30 and TRBJ2-2; perhaps D is TRBD1 or TRBD2 (5 bases each). The ends were cut back, 5 bases at V and 2 bases at J, with 12 bases in the middle. The CDR3 consists of 14 residues. CDR1 and CDR2 from the germline V gene are GTSNPN and SVGIG (reference sequence).